Below, 28 T cell receptor beta chains from the same sample are listed, as sequenced in a study of shared clonotypes between healthy human individuals. Profiled with immunoSEQ multiplex PCR; TCRdb holds only in-frame clones, not every one. The sample contains just over 2,000,000 clones, roughly 94% of which appear only once. Sequencing was performed on naive CD4+ T cells sorted from blood. Subset here: CD45RA+ positively selected. The receptor source for this set is a man aged 18 to 29 in good health.

This clone was detected only once. This rearrangement joins TRBV11-2 to TRBJ2-7; TRBD2 matches 7 bases. Trimming removed 8 bases from V and 3 bases from J; junction bases left unmatched: 13. Germline V gives CDR1 SGHAT, CDR2 FQNNGV. The CDR3 contains 15 residues. The CDR3 loop reads CASGPAGLSHYEQYF. CDR3 coding DNA: TGTGCCAGCGGACCAGCGGGGCTCTCTCACTACGAGCAGTACTTC.

This clone was observed once. The V call is TRBV5-6, the J call TRBJ2-7, with 8 bases that match TRBD1. Germline V lookup: CDR1 SGHDT, CDR2 YYEEEE. CDR3 length: 17 amino acids. V shed 4 bases and J 3 bases; nucleotides not matched to a gene: 15. CDR3 loop: CASSAWGRQGKNYEQYF. The CDR3 DNA is TGTGCCAGCAGCGCATGGGGGCGACAGGGGAAAAACTACGAGCAGTACTTC.

The chain links TRBV2 to TRBJ2-5; tentative D call: TRBD2 (5 bases). Germline-derived CDR1 and CDR2 are SNHLY and FYNNEI. The CDR3 is 13 residues long. The ends were cut back, 7 bases at V and 5 bases at J, with 14 bases in the middle. The CDR3 DNA sequence: TGTGCCAGCAAGGCGGGCCCTGGGGAGACCCAGTACTTC. It translates to CASKAGPGETQYF.

The gene calls are TRBV7-2 and TRBJ2-3; 9 bases are shared with TRBD2. This CDR3 comprises 16 residues. Looked up from germline, CDR1 is SGHTA and CDR2 is FQGNSA. V lost 1 base, J lost 3 bases, and 5 bases stayed unmatched. The CDR3 nucleotides read TGTGCCAGCAGCTTAGGAGCTCTAGCGGGGACAGATACGCAGTATTTT. Its translation: CASSLGALAGTDTQYF.

The chain has TRBV15 and TRBJ1-4, with unresolved D. Germline values: CDR1 LNHNV, CDR2 YYDKDF (reference sequence). Trimming removed 5 bases from V and 0 bases from J, with 13 bases in between. The CDR3 is 16 amino acids. The CDR3 DNA reads as TGTGCCACCAGCCCGACCCCAGGCACAACTAATGAAAAACTGTTTTTT. This gives the protein CATSPTPGTTNEKLFF.

This clone was seen a single time. The CDR3 sequence: CASSLGVTGNTIYF. In DNA form, the CDR3 reads TGTGCCAGCAGCCTTGGGGTAACTGGAAACACCATATATTTT. The V and J genes are TRBV7-3 and TRBJ1-3; D remains ambiguous. V was cut by 5 bases and J by 2 bases, with 10 bases left in between. The V gene's germline CDR1 is SGHTA and CDR2 FQGTGA. The CDR3 is 14 amino acids.

In this sample, this clone turned up a few times. The gene calls are TRBV18 and TRBJ1-4; 8 bases align to TRBD1. The V segment lost 8 bases and the J segment 6 bases; nucleotides outside the gene matches: 2. Looked up from germline, CDR1 is KGHSH and CDR2 is LQKENI. This CDR3 spans 12 amino acids. CDR3: CASDRGDEKLFF. In nucleotides, the CDR3 is TGTGCCAGCGACAGGGGTGATGAAAAACTGTTTTTT.

This chain links TRBV11-2 with TRBJ1-3, with 7 nucleotides matching TRBD1. V was clipped by 1 base and J by 4 bases; unmatched bases: 4. This CDR3 comprises 15 residues. Germline V gene data show CDR1 as SGHAT and CDR2 as FQNNGV. The DNA for the CDR3 is TGTGCCAGCAGCTTAGGACAGGGCTTCGGAAACACCATATATTTT. It encodes CASSLGQGFGNTIYF.

This sequence joins TRBV6-5 and TRBJ1-6; no clear D. Germline CDR1 and CDR2: MNHEY and SVGAGI. This CDR3 has 15 amino acids. With 5 bases removed from V and 6 bases from J, the gap between germline ends came to 14 bases. The CDR3 sequence: CASSRVVYGNSPLHF. As DNA, the CDR3 is TGTGCCAGCAGTCGGGTGGTATACGGTAATTCACCCCTCCACTTT.

The gene calls are TRBV28 and TRBJ1-4; D gene unclear. Germline CDR1 and CDR2: MDHEN and SYDVKM. Trimming stripped 3 bases from V and 7 bases from J, with 12 bases between. The CDR3 spans 14 residues. Here the CDR3 reads CASSFQRYPEKLFF. The CDR3 DNA reads as TGTGCCAGCAGTTTTCAGCGATACCCTGAAAAACTGTTTTTT.

The chain has TRBV6-6 and TRBJ2-1; 8 nucleotides match TRBD1. The CDR3 is 14 residues long. Germline CDR1 and CDR2: MNHNY and SVGAGI (reference sequence). With V trimmed by 8 bases and J by 0 bases, 3 bases remained unmatched. CDR3: CASQDRASYNEQFF. In DNA form, the CDR3 reads TGTGCCAGCCAGGACAGGGCCTCCTACAATGAGCAGTTCTTC.

This sequence joins TRBV28 and TRBJ2-1; tentatively, D is TRBD1 or TRBD2 (6 bases each). Germline V CDR1 and CDR2: MDHEN, SYDVKM. This CDR3 region has 15 residues. The germline V and J ends were trimmed by 4 bases and 7 bases, with 17 bases remaining between them. The CDR3 nucleotides are TGTGCCAGCAGTTCACAGGGTAAAGGAGGGAATGAGCAGTTCTTC. This translates into CASSSQGKGGNEQFF.

This chain uses TRBV6-6 with TRBJ2-1; D may be TRBD1 (6 bases). V dropped 4 bases and J dropped 5 bases, with 9 bases sitting between them. Germline lookup yields CDR1 MNHNY and CDR2 SVGAGI (reference sequence). The length of the CDR3 is 13 residues. DNA for the CDR3: TGTGCCAGCAGTTCTCGACAGGACAATGAGCAGTTCTTC. Its protein is CASSSRQDNEQFF.

This clone was picked up one time. This chain links TRBV6-5 with TRBJ2-7; D unclear. Germline V lookup: CDR1 MNHEY, CDR2 SVGAGI. V lost 4 bases and J 4 bases, leaving 11 bases between the germline ends. The CDR3 loop spans 13 amino acids. CDR3 loop: CASSSGPQYEQYF. As DNA, the CDR3 is TGTGCCAGCAGTTCCGGGCCCCAATACGAGCAGTACTTC.

The J gene is TRBJ2-4, the V gene TRBV6-5; D is uncertain. Trimming cost V 5 bases and J 8 bases, with 13 bases left between them. Germline assignment: CDR1 MNHEY and CDR2 SVGAGI. CDR3 length equals 13 residues. CDR3 coding DNA: TGTGCCAGCAGTCGCTTGGGGTTAGACATTCAGTACTTC. It specifies CASSRLGLDIQYF.

A single count supports this clone. The CDR3 loop reads CASSRGWTENTEAFF. The CDR3 coding sequence is TGTGCCAGCAGCCGCGGATGGACGGAGAACACTGAAGCTTTCTTT. This rearrangement joins TRBV6-5 to TRBJ1-1, with D unresolved. V lost 6 bases, J lost 1 base, and 15 bases lay in between. CDR1 MNHEY and CDR2 SVGAGI come from the germline V gene. The CDR3 spans 15 residues.

The V call is TRBV29-1, the J call TRBJ2-5; a possible D gene is TRBD2 (5 bases). Germline lookup yields CDR1 SQVTM and CDR2 ANQGSEA. CDR3 size: 17 residues. V was cut by 6 bases and J by 5 bases, with 28 bases left in between. CDR3 nucleotides: TGCAGCGTCGCACGTTATTCTGGACTCACCGCCGGGGAGACCCAGTACTTC. This gives the protein CSVARYSGLTAGETQYF.

The chain joins TRBV5-4 to TRBJ2-1; 9 bases align to TRBD2. The CDR3 spans 16 residues. From germline, CDR1 is SGHNT and CDR2 YYREEE (reference sequence). V was pared by 5 bases and J by 6 bases, with 12 bases of the junction left unmatched. This CDR3 reads CASRRNGAGGPNEQFF. The DNA of the CDR3 is TGTGCCAGCAGGCGTAATGGCGCGGGAGGGCCCAATGAGCAGTTCTTC.

The chain uses TRBV27 and TRBJ2-7; 10 bases match TRBD2. V gave up 6 bases and J gave up 1 base; unmatched junction bases: 9. Germline V lookup: CDR1 MNHEY, CDR2 SMNVEV (reference sequence). This CDR3 region has 16 residues. The CDR3 DNA reads TGTGCCAGCAGGGGCGGGGGGACTAGCGATTCCTACGAGCAGTACTTC. Amino acid sequence: CASRGGGTSDSYEQYF.

The gene calls are TRBV18 and TRBJ2-3; 16 bases are a match to TRBD2. Looked up from germline, CDR1 is KGHSH and CDR2 is LQKENI. This CDR3 region has 17 residues. J gave up 6 bases and V 0 bases, and 3 bases lay outside the gene matches. As DNA, the CDR3 is TGTGCCAGCTCACCACCGGGACTAGCGGGAGGGCCGGATACGCAGTATTTT. Its protein is CASSPPGLAGGPDTQYF.

This rearrangement joins TRBV7-9 to TRBJ1-2; D remains ambiguous. Germline CDR1 SEHNR, CDR2 FQNEAQ (reference sequence). Trimming left V 4 bases short and J 1 base short, with 10 bases between. This CDR3 is built from 14 residues. CDR3 nucleotides: TGTGCCAGCAGCTCATCGGATTATAACTATGGCTACACCTTC. Its translation is CASSSSDYNYGYTF.

The J gene is TRBJ1-1, the V gene TRBV29-1; D unclear. Between the trimmed V and J ends, which lost 4 bases and 0 bases, there was a span of 15 bases. The CDR3 contains 15 residues. Per germline, CDR1 SQVTM and CDR2 ANQGSEA. For the CDR3, the DNA is TGCAGCGTTGCGGCCCGCCTTGCGATGAACACTGAAGCTTTCTTT. It specifies CSVAARLAMNTEAFF.

Note on this clone: The sample holds other DNA sequences that translate to the same CDR3. V usage is TRBV7-9 and J usage is TRBJ1-1; TRBD1 might be the D (6 bases). The CDR3 sequence is 14 residues long. Germline V lookup: CDR1 SEHNR, CDR2 FQNEAQ (reference sequence). V gave up 1 base and J gave up 1 base, with 7 bases separating them. The CDR3 here is CASSLGGQNTEAFF. CDR3 sequence (DNA): TGTGCCAGCAGCTTAGGGGGACAGAACACTGAAGCTTTCTTT.

V usage is TRBV29-1 and J usage is TRBJ2-7; D is unresolved. With 1 base removed from V and 12 bases from J, the gap between germline ends came to 10 bases. Germline values: CDR1 SQVTM, CDR2 ANQGSEA. This CDR3 has 10 residues. CDR3 region: CSVEGDERYF. Written as DNA, the CDR3 is TGCAGCGTTGAAGGAGACGAAAGGTACTTC.

The chain links TRBV27 to TRBJ2-2; no firm D call. The CDR3 sequence is 12 residues long. Germline values: CDR1 MNHEY, CDR2 SMNVEV (reference sequence). Trimming stripped 2 bases from V and 5 bases from J, with 3 bases between. CDR3 nucleotides: TGTGCCAGCAGTTTACAGACCGGGGAGCTGTTTTTT. Translation gives CASSLQTGELFF.

This chain uses TRBV4-1 with TRBJ1-2, with TRBD1 identical over 7 bases. V lost 1 base, J lost 1 base, and 3 bases stayed unmatched. Germline values: CDR1 MGHRA, CDR2 YSYEKL. This CDR3 region has 15 residues. CDR3 protein: CASSQVQGGNYGYTF. In nucleotides, the CDR3 is TGCGCCAGCAGCCAAGTCCAGGGGGGTAACTATGGCTACACCTTC.

The chain employs TRBV5-5 and TRBJ1-1; D remains unclear. Germline values: CDR1 SGHKS, CDR2 YYEKEE (reference sequence). Deletions cut 1 base from V and 8 bases from J, with 9 bases between. The CDR3 spans 12 residues. The CDR3, as DNA: TGTGCCAGCAGCTTGTCGGGTATCGAAGCTTTCTTT. This translates into CASSLSGIEAFF. Looking up the rest from reference TRBV5-5 and TRBJ1-1 gives the full variable domain: DAGVTQSPTHLIKTRGQQVTLRCSPISGHKSVSWYQQVLGQGPQFIFQYYEKEERGRGNFPDRFSARQFPNYSSELNVNALLLGDSALYLCASSLSGIEAFFGQGTRLTVV.

This clone appeared once. The genes are TRBV18 and TRBJ2-2; D gene unclear. The CDR3 extends over 16 amino acids. V was shortened by 1 base and J by 2 bases, with 11 bases between the two germline ends. Germline V gene sequence: CDR1 KGHSH, CDR2 LQKENI. The CDR3 DNA sequence: TGTGCCAGCTCACCACTGCAATCGCGTAACACCGGGGAGCTGTTTTTT. Its protein is CASSPLQSRNTGELFF. The whole variable domain, remainder taken from reference TRBV18 and TRBJ2-2, is NAGVMQNPRHLVRRRGQEARLRCSPMKGHSHVYWYRQLPEEGLKFMVYLQKENIIDESGMPKERFSAEFPKEGPSILRIQQVVRGDSAAYFCASSPLQSRNTGELFFGEGSRLTVL.